This T cell receptor beta chain was sequenced during a study of T cells in Graves' hyperthyroidism and ophthalmopathy. Study as a whole: The initial diagnosis was the point when peripheral blood was collected, ahead of any treatment.

Notes on the study in general: Onset of ophthalmopathy came a median around 7.1 months after the model predicted it. Stable hyperthyroidism was separated from ophthalmopathy by a model based on 13 V-J features.

TCR beta CDR3 region amplification was performed from RNA transcripts. A first-round RT-PCR of the TCR CDR3 used the HTBI primer set. From the multiplex PCR reads, TCRdb called clonotypes with MiXCR, one entry per CDR3 protein. The sample yields fewer than 550,000 distinct CDR3 sequences, around a quarter seen once. This clonotype was observed many times. Its specificity is unknown. Trimming left V 3 bases short and J 5 bases short, with 10 bases between. CDR3 length equals 13 residues. The germline gives CDR1 MDHEN, CDR2 SYDVKM. What was sequenced was blood. The origin of this receptor is a woman in her 30s with Graves' ophthalmopathy. The rearrangement links TRBV28 to TRBJ1-2, with a possible D match to TRBD1 (5 bases). In nucleotides, the CDR3 is TGTGCCAGCAGTTTCACAGACAGTTATGGCTACACCTTC. Protein product: CASSFTDSYGYTF.